Listed below are T cell receptor beta chains from one sample, sequenced in a study of shared clonotypes between healthy human individuals. TCRdb keeps only in-frame clones here, not all; method: immunoSEQ multiplex PCR. The sample lists hundreds of thousands of clones, 85% to 95% occurring once. Sequencing used naive CD8+ T cells sorted from blood. The receptors stem from a man aged 30 to 39 in good health. CDR3s leave out the opening cysteine and the closing phenylalanine or tryptophan.

>TRBJ2-7|TRBV10-2
ASSESMALGPYEQY
>TRBJ2-7|TRBV27
ASSLSPREGYEQY
>TRBJ2-1|TRBV7-2
ASSLAGGDRAYLNNNEQF
>TRBJ2-5|TRBV11-2
ASSLDWRRIGETQY
>TRBJ1-1|TRBV27
ASSQYPTGITEAF
>TRBJ2-7|TRBV11-2
ASSPGSLYQYEQY
>TRBJ2-1|TRBV6-1
ASSELAGSAAYNEQF
>TRBJ2-1|TRBV15
ATSRGADGLGNEQF
>TRBJ1-1|TRBV28
ASIGYPDGPNTEAF
>TRBJ1-1|TRBV10-3
AISEGRTNTEAF
>TRBJ1-2|TRBV14
ASSQVGGGRGYT
>TRBJ2-1|TRBV28
ASRDFYNEQF
>TRBJ1-4|TRBV28
ASGTRKGLGEKLF
>TRBJ2-1|TRBV4-3
ASSQVGLWEGAYNEQF
>TRBJ2-3|TRBV7-3
ASSNEAGFADTQY
>TRBJ2-1|TRBV9
ASSVDSGEQF
>TRBJ2-3|TRBV28
ASRLEEAGGPNTQY
>TRBJ2-7|TRBV29-1
SVSSGLSYEQY
>TRBJ2-1|TRBV6-1
ASLIGDYNEQF
>TRBJ1-4|TRBV27
ASSFSPRGEKLF
>TRBJ1-4|TRBV7-9
ASSPVDPAGNEKLF
>TRBJ2-7|TRBV4-1
ASSPSRGGYEQY
>TRBJ1-1|TRBV5-5
ASSPGGGWKNTEAF
>TRBJ1-2|TRBV9
ASRQGTAVT
>TRBJ2-7|TRBV10-1
ASSETYSGTGLYEQY
>TRBJ2-2|TRBV6-1
ASSEISLNTGELF
>TRBJ1-5|TRBV15
ATSVQRTNQPQH
>TRBJ1-1|TRBV5-1
ASSQEAEAF
>TRBJ2-3|TRBV7-7
ASSLDLSSDTQY
>TRBJ1-1|TRBV27
ASSLRVWGTEAF
>TRBJ2-3|TRBV15
ATSRGLPDTQY
>TRBJ2-7|TRBV27
ASSFLQETNEQY
>TRBJ2-3|TRBV18
ASSPRGSRLTDTQY
>TRBJ1-4|TRBV27
ASSLLGGGEKLF
>TRBJ1-2|TRBV28
ASSFRDRNTYGYT
>TRBJ2-1|TRBV7-9
ASSFPGVAQNEQF
>TRBJ1-5|TRBV27
ASSPSFGYTDQPQH
>TRBJ2-1|TRBV28
ASTAEGGEVNEQF
>TRBJ1-1|TRBV27
ASSGGPGEAF
>TRBJ2-1|TRBV4-3
ASSQDGSFGDEQF
>TRBJ2-7|TRBV7-6
ASSAGTANYEQY
>TRBJ2-7|TRBV4-2
ASSHLGLAGDNPPYEQY
>TRBJ2-2|TRBV7-9
ASSLVAGVNTGELF
>TRBJ2-7|TRBV6-1
ASTDSYEQY
>TRBJ2-3|TRBV5-1
ASSHSATSGRTDTQY
>TRBJ1-1|TRBV18
ASSPPVGGQEAEAF
>TRBJ2-3|TRBV7-8
ASSLDWTDTRY
>TRBJ1-2|TRBV19
ASLGTGMGTADGYT
>TRBJ2-7|TRBV27
ASSLGRAAEQY
>TRBJ1-1|TRBV13
ASSRITGRVTEAF
>TRBJ1-3|TRBV27
ASSPIVTGNTIY
>TRBJ2-1|TRBV4-1
ASSQEYSDEQF
>TRBJ1-5|TRBV5-6
ASSFGGQGYQPQH
>TRBJ1-3|TRBV4-1
ASSQAGTGEGNTIY
>TRBJ2-3|TRBV28
ASSLIPGEGTDTQY
>TRBJ1-2|TRBV7-8
ASSLGQGLYGYT
>TRBJ2-7|TRBV10-1
ASSESVGRLGEQY
>TRBJ2-7|TRBV7-9
ASSYGVLGEQY